The next 3 T cell receptor beta chains were all read from a single sample in a study of cytomegalovirus exposure and HLA in healthy donors (dated by TCRdb to about 2017). The library came from the immunoSEQ multiplex PCR assay. For the multiplex PCR, a mixture combining 60 forward primers for TCR Vbeta segments and 13 reverse primers for TCR Jbeta segments was used. TCRdb took over this immuneACCESS table, retaining in-frame rearrangements with V and J assigned. Such tables are incomplete; in checked studies, under half of the missing clones stem from an unresolved V gene, and the remainder is unexplained. The sample table lists under 120,000 clones, 60% to 85% of them with a count of one. Over 5% of the sample goes to the ten largest clones. The source material was PBMCs. These TCRs come from a female donor in good health and CMV-seropositive.

This clone was seen a single time. The chain carries TRBV18 and TRBJ2-1; D possibly corresponds to TRBD2 (5 bases). The V end was cut by 4 bases, the J end by 7 bases, with 23 bases between. Germline CDR1 is KGHSH and CDR2 is LQKENI. The CDR3 is 17 residues long. The CDR3 region is CASSRGVGRMGTNEQFF. The CDR3 nucleotides are TGTGCCAGCTCACGCGGCGTGGGGAGAATGGGTACGAATGAGCAGTTCTTC. The complete variable domain, with remaining parts taken from reference TRBV18 and TRBJ2-1, reads NAGVMQNPRHLVRRRGQEARLRCSPMKGHSHVYWYRQLPEEGLKFMVYLQKENIIDESGMPKERFSAEFPKEGPSILRIQQVVRGDSAAYFCASSRGVGRMGTNEQFFGPGTRLTVL.

V gene TRBV10-3 combines with J gene TRBJ1-2; D possibly corresponds to TRBD1 (5 bases). The CDR3 consists of 13 residues. In germline, CDR1 is ENHRY, CDR2 SYGVKD. The germline V and J ends were trimmed by 7 bases and 8 bases, with 17 bases remaining between them. CDR3 sequence (DNA): TGTGCCATCATGGACGGGGGGTGGAGCGGCTACACCTTC. Translated: CAIMDGGWSGYTF.

The chain uses TRBV7-2 and TRBJ2-7; D possibly corresponds to TRBD1 (5 bases). The CDR3 loop spans 14 amino acids. Trimming took off 1 base at V and 0 bases at J, with 7 bases between the two ends. The germline V gene has CDR1 SGHTA and CDR2 FQGNSA. The CDR3 DNA is TGTGCCAGCAGCTTAGACAGGAGCTCCTACGAGCAGTACTTC. Its protein product is CASSLDRSSYEQYF.